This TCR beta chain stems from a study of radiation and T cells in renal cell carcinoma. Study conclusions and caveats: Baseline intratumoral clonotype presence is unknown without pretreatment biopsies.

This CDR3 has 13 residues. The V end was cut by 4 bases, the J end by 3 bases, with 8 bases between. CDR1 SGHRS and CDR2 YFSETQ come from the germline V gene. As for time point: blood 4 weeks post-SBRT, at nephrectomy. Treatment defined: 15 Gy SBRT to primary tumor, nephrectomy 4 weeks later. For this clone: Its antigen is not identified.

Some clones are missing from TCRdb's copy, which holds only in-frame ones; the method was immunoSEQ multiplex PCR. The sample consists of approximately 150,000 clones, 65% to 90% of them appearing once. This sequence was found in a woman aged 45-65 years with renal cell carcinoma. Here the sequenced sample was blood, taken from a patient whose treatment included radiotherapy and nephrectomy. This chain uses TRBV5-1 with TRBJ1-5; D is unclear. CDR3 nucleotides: TGCGCCAGCAGCCCCGGGCCCAATCAGCCCCAGCATTTT. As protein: CASSPGPNQPQHF.